This T cell receptor beta chain was captured by sequencing in a study of siplizumab effects on memory and regulatory T cells. Study-wide results and limits: Contribution to the alloresponse seemed major for naive T cells, which also seemed more diverse than memory cells. Siplizumab significantly decreased alloreactive sequences from unstimulated CD4+ memory cells. The alloreactive clones that mapped to unstimulated subsets made up only a minor fraction.

The data were produced by immunoSEQ multiplex PCR, yet TCRdb's version contains in-frame clones alone and is incomplete. The repertoire holds tens of thousands of clones, with about 93% as singletons. As for this clone: Antigen unknown.

Germline-derived CDR1 and CDR2 are PRHDT and FYEKMQ (reference sequence). The CDR3 covers 15 residues. Germline trimming cut 3 bases from V and 1 base from J; bases unmatched to any gene: 2. The chain is built from TRBV13 and TRBJ2-5; 10 positions match TRBD1. The TCR originated in a human donor in good health. Sequenced: CD8+ T cells sorted from blood. The CDR3 spells CASSFRDRGQETQYF. The CDR3 nucleotides are TGTGCCAGCAGCTTCCGGGACAGGGGCCAAGAGACCCAGTACTTC. Drawing the rest from reference TRBV13 and TRBJ2-5, the complete variable domain is AAGVIQSPRHLIKEKRETATLKCYPIPRHDTVYWYQQGPGQDPQFLISFYEKMQSDKGSIPDRFSAQQFSDYHSELNMSSLELGDSALYFCASSFRDRGQETQYFGPGTRLLVL.